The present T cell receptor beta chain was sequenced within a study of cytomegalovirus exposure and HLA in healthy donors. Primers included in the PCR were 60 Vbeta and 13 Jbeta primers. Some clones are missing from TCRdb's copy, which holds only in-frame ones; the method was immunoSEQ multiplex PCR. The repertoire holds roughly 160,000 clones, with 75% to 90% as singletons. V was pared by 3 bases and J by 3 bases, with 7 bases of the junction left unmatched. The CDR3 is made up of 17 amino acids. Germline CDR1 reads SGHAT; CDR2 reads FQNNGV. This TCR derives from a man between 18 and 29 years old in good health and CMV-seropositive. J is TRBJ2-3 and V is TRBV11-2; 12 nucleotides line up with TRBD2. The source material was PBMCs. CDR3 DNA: TGTGCCAGCAGCTTGGGGAGGACTAGCGGGGCTACAGATACGCAGTATTTT. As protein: CASSLGRTSGATDTQYF.